The rows below give T cell receptor beta chains drawn from one sample of a study of beta chain features in type 1 diabetes. TCRdb's copy holds only in-frame clones and misses some; the assay was immunoSEQ multiplex PCR. This sample has just over 450,000 clones, with approximately 30% found just once. The sample taken for sequencing was naive CD4+ T cells from blood. These receptor sequences come from a man between 18 and 35 years old in good health. The CDR3 runs from the conserved cysteine through the conserved F or W. Fields, in order: D gene, clone size, J gene, V gene, CDR3 protein, CDR3 DNA. A D gene is named only where the DNA matches it firmly. Clone sizes are given selectively: once, few, many, or a class where the clone is expanded.

- | - | TRBJ2-7 | TRBV5-1 | CASSLSGSTYEQYF | TGCGCCAGCAGCTTGAGTGGCAGTACCTACGAGCAGTACTTC
TRBD2 | - | TRBJ2-1 | TRBV30 | CAWRSSGRDNYNEQFF | TGTGCCTGGAGAAGTAGCGGGAGAGACAACTACAATGAGCAGTTCTTC
- | few | TRBJ2-7 | TRBV25-1 | CASSEYRSSARVEQYF | TGTGCCAGCAGTGAATATCGGTCTAGCGCGAGAGTCGAGCAGTACTTC
TRBD2 | few | TRBJ2-1 | TRBV30 | CAWSERLAGEEQFF | TGTGCCTGGAGTGAACGACTAGCTGGGGAGGAGCAGTTCTTC
TRBD2 | few | TRBJ2-7 | TRBV9 | CASSPRLAGGDEQYF | TGTGCCAGCAGCCCCAGACTAGCGGGAGGGGACGAGCAGTACTTC
- | - | TRBJ2-7 | TRBV10-3 | CAISPATGMDAYEQYF | TGTGCCATCAGTCCAGCCACAGGGATGGATGCCTACGAGCAGTACTTC
- | - | TRBJ2-7 | TRBV7-2 | CASSLDLGEQYF | TGTGCCAGCAGCTTAGATCTCGGCGAGCAGTACTTC
TRBD2 | - | TRBJ2-3 | TRBV6-1 | CATTLAGGGLDTQYF | TGTGCCACCACACTAGCGGGAGGGGGTTTGGATACGCAGTATTTT
- | - | TRBJ2-7 | TRBV7-2 | CASSAGAAPSYEQYF | TGTGCCAGCAGCGCGGGGGCAGCACCTTCCTACGAGCAGTACTTC
- | - | TRBJ2-4 | TRBV29-1 | CSVLEVRGAKNIQYF | TGCAGCGTTCTTGAAGTGCGTGGAGCCAAAAACATTCAGTACTTC
TRBD2 | - | TRBJ2-1 | TRBV29-1 | CSADGTSGRSSYNEQFF | TGCAGCGCCGACGGGACTAGCGGGAGGAGCTCCTACAATGAGCAGTTCTTC
TRBD1 | few | TRBJ2-1 | TRBV10-3 | CAINEGQGNEQFF | TGTGCCATCAATGAAGGACAGGGCAATGAGCAGTTCTTC
- | - | TRBJ2-5 | TRBV10-3 | CAISEGVQETQYF | TGTGCCATCAGTGAAGGAGTTCAAGAGACCCAGTACTTC
- | - | TRBJ2-1 | TRBV15 | CATSREKAVYNEQFF | TGTGCCACCAGCAGAGAGAAGGCGGTCTACAATGAGCAGTTCTTC